Presented here are 23 T cell receptor beta chains from one specimen sequenced in a study of blood T cells in healthy people across ages. With a J-beta primer mix and a sample-barcoded 5' primer, a second PCR ran about 7 to 11 cycles. TCRdb re-analysed the 5' RACE reads in MiXCR, keeping a single row per CDR3 protein. Counted here are some 860,000 distinct CDR3 sequences, 56% occurring once; the ten biggest clones make up roughly 25%. The sample was blood. Receptor source: a man aged 40-49 years in good health.

There are a few counts of this clonotype. The chain uses TRBV27 and TRBJ2-6; D call uncertain. CDR1 MNHEY and CDR2 SMNVEV come from the germline V gene (reference sequence). V shed 0 bases and J shed 1 base, with 4 bases lying between them. The CDR3 runs 15 residues. The CDR3 protein is CASSLSNSGANVLTF. CDR3 nucleotides: TGTGCCAGCAGTTTATCGAATTCTGGGGCCAACGTCCTGACTTTC. The entire variable domain, with the rest obtained from reference TRBV27 and TRBJ2-6, is as follows: EAQVTQNPRYLITVTGKKLTVTCSQNMNHEYMSWYRQDPGLGLRQIYYSMNVEVTDKGDVPEGYKVSRKEKRNFPLILESPSPNQTSLYFCASSLSNSGANVLTFGAGSRLTVL.

The chain links TRBV10-3 to TRBJ2-5, with 9 bases matching TRBD2. Judging by the DNA end, TRBJ2-7 fits better; the J call may be wrong. The CDR3 totals 14 residues. CDR1 is ENHRY and CDR2 is SYGVKD in the germline V gene. The DNA of the CDR3 is TGTGCCATCAGTGAATATCTAGCGGGGTACGAGCAGTACTTC. Translating gives CAISEYLAGYEQYF.

The sample holds a few counts of this clonotype. This could be a read error, since a much larger clone is one nucleotide away. The chain uses TRBV7-2 and TRBJ2-1; tentative D call: TRBD1 (6 bases). The CDR3 covers 15 residues. Germline lookup yields CDR1 SGHTA and CDR2 FQGNSA. V was trimmed by 5 bases and J by 13 bases, leaving 24 bases between them. CDR3 protein: CASSTSDRSFGTQFF. The CDR3 DNA reads as TGTGCCAGCAGCACCTCTGACAGGTCTTTCGGGACCCAGTTCTTC.

The chain links TRBV4-3 to TRBJ2-3, with 7 bases matching TRBD2. Germline V gives CDR1 LGHNA, CDR2 YSLEER. The CDR3 sequence is 15 residues long. The trim removed 0 bases at V and 3 bases at J, leaving 3 bases unmatched. This chain's CDR3 is CASSQEGLGTDTQYF. CDR3 DNA sequence: TGCGCCAGCAGCCAAGAAGGACTAGGAACAGATACGCAGTATTTT.

This clonotype has more than one count but fewer than ten. The chain uses TRBV7-2 and TRBJ2-1; D tentatively fits TRBD1 or TRBD2 (6 bases each). Trimming removed 6 bases at V and 2 bases at J, with 14 bases between. The germline V gene encodes CDR1 SGHTA and CDR2 FQGNSA. This CDR3 is 15 amino acids long. The CDR3 DNA is TGTGCCAGCAGTCTTATGGGGGGCACCTACAATGAGCAGTTCTTC. It yields the protein CASSLMGGTYNEQFF.

The CDR3 here is CASSLRQGGHGSEAFF. The CDR3 coding sequence is TGCGCCAGCAGCTTGCGGCAGGGCGGCCACGGATCCGAAGCTTTCTTT. The genes are TRBV5-1 and TRBJ1-1; a possible D gene is TRBD1 (5 bases). The CDR3 sequence is 16 residues long. CDR1 is SGHRS, CDR2 YFSETQ, per germline. The V and J ends lost 1 base and 8 bases respectively, with 21 bases between them.

This clonotype was detected only once. The chain uses TRBV7-3 and TRBJ2-7; 9 positions match TRBD1. The assigned J gene may be wrong: the sequence end matches TRBJ2-5 better. Germline CDR1 is SGHTA and CDR2 is FQGTGA. The CDR3 consists of 12 residues. CDR3 in DNA: TGTGCCACCCGGACAGGGGAAGAGACCCAGTACTTC. Translated: CATRTGEETQYF.

J is TRBJ1-6 and V is TRBV28; 7 positions agree with TRBD1. Per germline, CDR1 MDHEN and CDR2 SYDVKM. V trimming: 4 bases; J trimming: 6 bases; junction bases outside the gene matches: 6. This CDR3 region has 15 residues. This chain's CDR3 is CASSSRDSFNSPLHF. CDR3 bases: TGTGCCAGCAGTTCGCGGGACAGCTTTAATTCACCCCTCCACTTT.

The gene calls are TRBV6-6 and TRBJ2-4; D unclear. The CDR3 runs 16 residues. The germline V gene has CDR1 MNHNY and CDR2 SVGAGI (reference sequence). Between the trimmed V and J ends, which lost 6 bases and 0 bases, there was a span of 15 bases. The CDR3 DNA reads as TGTGCCAGCAGCGAATTTCCGACCGTAGCCAAAAACATTCAGTACTTC. It specifies CASSEFPTVAKNIQYF.

DNA of the CDR3: TGTGCCAGCAGCCAAGAGTGGGGCGGACCGACCTACAATGAGCAGTACTTC. Amino acid sequence: CASSQEWGGPTYNEQYF. The chain joins TRBV3-1 to TRBJ2-5, with TRBD1 as a possible D gene (5 bases). Trimming removed 0 bases at V and 11 bases at J, with 25 bases between. Germline CDR1 and CDR2: LGHDT and YNNKEL (reference sequence). The CDR3 is 17 residues long.

In its sample, this clonotype was seen a few times. The chain carries TRBV29-1 and TRBJ2-5; the D gene is possibly TRBD2 (6 bases). The CDR3 consists of 12 residues. V lost 4 bases and J 5 bases, leaving 11 bases between the germline ends. The V gene's germline CDR1 is SQVTM and CDR2 ANQGSEA. DNA for the CDR3: TGCAGCGTTGGCGGGACTGGGGAGACCCAGTACTTC. Amino acids: CSVGGTGETQYF. Combining the CDR3 with reference TRBV29-1 and TRBJ2-5 gives the whole variable domain SAVISQKPSRDICQRGTSLTIQCQVDSQVTMMFWYRQQPGQSLTLIATANQGSEATYESGFVIDKFPISRPNLTFSTLTVSNMSPEDSSIYLCSVGGTGETQYFGPGTRLLVL.

The chain couples TRBV4-1 to TRBJ2-3; 9 bases fit TRBD2. In germline, CDR1 is MGHRA, CDR2 YSYEKL. After removal of 5 bases from V and 10 bases from J, the junction contained 16 bases not matched to a gene. The CDR3 is 16 residues long. The CDR3 reads CASSSPRTSAPAPQYF. The CDR3 coding sequence is TGCGCCAGCAGCTCCCCCCGGACTAGCGCCCCAGCACCGCAGTATTTT.

The gene calls are TRBV6-2 or TRBV6-3 and TRBJ2-4; D may be TRBD1 (6 bases). CDR3 length: 12 amino acids. V dropped 6 bases and J dropped 13 bases, with 16 bases sitting between them. Germline CDR1 is MNHEY and CDR2 is SVGEGT. CDR3 region: CASRQGYGEQYF. The CDR3 nucleotides read TGTGCCAGCAGACAGGGTTATGGGGAGCAGTACTTC.

This clonotype was seen a handful of times. J is TRBJ2-3 and V is TRBV18; 7 nucleotides line up with TRBD1. The CDR3 contains 13 residues. Per germline, CDR1 KGHSH and CDR2 LQKENI. The J segment lost 4 bases and the V segment lost 3 bases, leaving 1 base of the junction unmatched. The CDR3 bases are TGTGCCAGCTCACCCGACAGGGCAGATACGCAGTATTTT. This gives the protein CASSPDRADTQYF.

This CDR3 reads CASSEVGGSGVETQYF. CDR3 sequence (DNA): TGTGCCAGCAGTGAAGTAGGAGGGTCAGGGGTGGAGACCCAGTACTTC. The chain couples TRBV6-1 to TRBJ2-4, with D perhaps TRBD1 or TRBD2 (6 bases each). The J call may be incorrect, as the DNA end agrees better with TRBJ2-5. Per the germline V gene, CDR1 is MNHNS and CDR2 is SASEGT. The CDR3 runs 16 residues.

The chain couples TRBV18 to TRBJ1-1, with no clear D. This CDR3 region has 15 residues. Trimming shortened V by 6 bases and J by 3 bases, and 17 bases separated the two germline ends. CDR1 and CDR2 from the germline V gene are KGHSH and LQKENI. The CDR3 DNA follows: TGTGCCAGCTCCCCTGGGCGCAAGACGGACACTGAAGCTTTCTTT. Amino acids: CASSPGRKTDTEAFF.

This clonotype has more than one count but fewer than ten. V usage is TRBV11-2 and J usage is TRBJ2-1; TRBD1 matches at 7 bases. The ends lost 5 bases at V and 12 bases at J; junction bases unmatched: 7. The CDR3 has 12 residues. Germline CDR1 SGHAT, CDR2 FQNNGV. The CDR3 is CASSPSDRPQFF. The CDR3 DNA reads TGTGCCAGCAGCCCTTCGGACAGGCCGCAGTTCTTC.

The gene calls are TRBV11-2 and TRBJ2-1; 14 nucleotides line up with TRBD2. V shed 3 bases and J 9 bases; nucleotides not matched to a gene: 13. The CDR3 has 18 residues. Germline V lookup: CDR1 SGHAT, CDR2 FQNNGV. In DNA, the CDR3 is TGTGCCAGCAGCTTGGAGGGGGGGACTAGCGGGGGTCTGGGTGAGCAGTTCTTC. It is translated as CASSLEGGTSGGLGEQFF.

This clonotype was seen a handful of times. This chain links TRBV9 with TRBJ2-2; D is undetermined. Looked up from germline, CDR1 is SGDLS and CDR2 is YYNGEE. This CDR3 comprises 14 residues. Trimming removed 0 bases from V and 3 bases from J, with 6 bases in between. CDR3 protein: CASSVAADTGELFF. DNA for the CDR3: TGTGCCAGCAGCGTAGCTGCGGACACCGGGGAGCTGTTTTTT.

V and J are TRBV9 and TRBJ1-1; perhaps TRBD1 as D (5 bases). The CDR3 is made up of 13 amino acids. Germline lookup yields CDR1 SGDLS and CDR2 YYNGEE. The V and J ends lost 4 bases and 10 bases respectively, with 17 bases between them. The CDR3 loop is CASSNPGRGVAFF. The DNA of the CDR3 is TGTGCCAGCAGCAATCCGGGCCGAGGGGTAGCTTTCTTT.

The V gene is TRBV6-1, the J gene TRBJ2-1; 7 nucleotides match TRBD2. V shed 2 bases, J shed 7 bases, and the junction held 14 bases outside the gene matches. The CDR3 is 17 residues long. Germline V gives CDR1 MNHNS, CDR2 SASEGT. The DNA of the CDR3 is TGTGCCAGCAGTGAACCCCCATCAAGCGGGAATAGGAATGAGCAGTTCTTC. Its protein product is CASSEPPSSGNRNEQFF.

The V call is TRBV20-1, the J call TRBJ2-1; 13 nucleotides agree with TRBD2. This CDR3 region has 15 residues. The V gene end was trimmed by 6 bases and the J gene end by 0 bases; junction bases not matched to a gene: 2. Germline CDR1 reads DFQATT; CDR2 reads SNEGSKA (reference sequence). The CDR3 sequence: CSARLAGGSYNEQFF. CDR3 in DNA: TGCAGTGCCCGACTAGCGGGGGGCTCCTACAATGAGCAGTTCTTC.

This clonotype was counted once. This rearrangement joins TRBV20-1 to TRBJ2-1; TRBD2 aligns across 10 bases. V lost 6 bases and J lost 5; bases outside the gene matches: 7. The CDR3 runs 14 residues. Germline V lookup: CDR1 DFQATT, CDR2 SNEGSKA (reference sequence). The CDR3 loop reads CSAQTSGYNNEQFF. CDR3 DNA: TGCAGTGCACAGACTAGCGGGTACAACAATGAGCAGTTCTTC.